This T cell receptor (beta chain) was retrieved from a study of blood T cell repertoires in COVID-19. Overall study: Both acute and convalescent COVID-19 samples were obtained from the United States, Italy and Spain. PBMCs, B-cell-depleted T cells, or T cells provided the cDNA or gDNA that made up the material.

The trim removed 0 bases at V and 7 bases at J, leaving 17 bases unmatched. This CDR3 is 18 amino acids long. CDR1 and CDR2 (germline): LGHNA, YNFKEQ. In the authors' workflow: Amplification of reference gene primers provided the estimated nucleated cell counts. TCRdb's copy holds only in-frame clones and misses some; the assay was immunoSEQ multiplex PCR. The DNA was the basis for D and trimming; V, J and clone size are from that table. The sample has more than 250,000 clones; more than 70% are singletons. The sequence came from a woman aged 30 to 39 with COVID-19, enrolled during active disease. The rearrangement uses TRBV4-2 and TRBJ2-7, with 8 bases lining up with TRBD2. Material: peripheral blood. CDR3 coding DNA: TGTGCCAGCAGCCAAGAGGGAGGGCTAGCGGGCTTTTTAGGAGAGCAGTACTTC. This encodes CASSQEGGLAGFLGEQYF.